Following are 16 T cell receptor beta chains from one sample sequenced in a study of response to subunit inactivated influenza vaccine. TCRdb itself ran the RT-PCR reads through MiXCR, one entry per CDR3 protein. The sample has just over 300,000 distinct CDR3 sequences, less than 25% seen once; the top ten hold more than 8.5%. Specimen: PBMCs from blood, collected less than 22 months after vaccination. The receptors originated from a man aged 50-75 years who received an inactivated influenza vaccine.

The chain uses TRBV28 and TRBJ2-1; either TRBD1 or TRBD2 may fit D (5 bases each). V was shortened by 7 bases and J by 3 bases, with 16 bases between the two germline ends. Germline lookup yields CDR1 MDHEN and CDR2 SYDVKM. This CDR3 has 15 residues. Here the CDR3 DNA reads TGTGCCAGCACGGGGCGGACCAACCTCTACAATGAGCAGTTCTTC. Translation gives CASTGRTNLYNEQFF.

The genes are TRBV20-1 and TRBJ2-3, with no clear D. In germline, CDR1 is DFQATT, CDR2 SNEGSKA (reference sequence). The CDR3 contains 13 residues. V lost 3 bases to trimming and J lost 1 base, with 8 bases between them. CDR3 region: CSASGQGTDTQYF. Written as DNA, the CDR3 is TGCAGTGCTAGTGGGCAGGGCACAGATACGCAGTATTTT.

There are many counts of this clonotype. This sequence joins TRBV5-1 and TRBJ1-3; D is unresolved. V lost 4 bases to trimming and J lost 2 bases, with 13 bases between them. Germline lookup yields CDR1 SGHRS and CDR2 YFSETQ. This CDR3 region has 15 residues. CDR3 loop: CASSPSGRPGNTIYF. DNA of the CDR3: TGCGCCAGCAGCCCTTCAGGAAGGCCTGGAAACACCATATATTTT.

The rearrangement joins TRBV12-3 or TRBV12-4 to TRBJ1-3, with TRBD1 as a possible D gene (5 bases). The CDR3 consists of 16 residues. V was trimmed by 1 base and J by 2 bases, leaving 12 bases between them. The CDR3 is CASSLETRQTGNTIYF. The CDR3 DNA follows: TGTGCCAGCAGTTTAGAAACACGACAGACTGGAAACACCATATATTTT.

The rearrangement joins TRBV6-2 or TRBV6-3 to TRBJ2-7, with 9 bases aligning to TRBD1. CDR1 and CDR2 from the germline V gene are MNHEY and SVGEGT. The CDR3 spans 15 residues. Losses at the gene ends were 2 bases for V and 3 bases for J; bases not matched to a gene: 5. CDR3: CASSYALTGGYEQYF. In DNA, the CDR3 is TGTGCCAGCAGTTACGCGTTGACAGGGGGCTACGAGCAGTACTTC.

This clonotype was seen more than once but under ten times. The chain joins TRBV12-3 or TRBV12-4 to TRBJ2-3, with 11 bases matching TRBD2. V was clipped by 6 bases and J by 5 bases; unmatched bases: 4. The CDR3 sequence is 14 residues long. CDR3 DNA sequence: TGTGCCAGCAGATCACTAGCGGGGGTAGATACGCAGTATTTT. Translated: CASRSLAGVDTQYF.

This clonotype was seen just once. The CDR3 end shows no conserved phenylalanine or tryptophan, and so a read error is likely. The V and J genes are TRBV5-1 and TRBJ2-7, with D perhaps TRBD1 (6 bases). Germline-derived CDR1 and CDR2 are SGHRS and YFSETQ. V dropped 1 base and J dropped 4 bases, with 15 bases sitting between them. This CDR3 has 15 amino acids. The CDR3 DNA is TGCGCCAGCAGCTTGTCATCGGACAGAGGATACGAGCAGTACTCC. The encoded protein is CASSLSSDRGYEQYS.

The chain joins TRBV19 to TRBJ1-5; D might be TRBD1 (5 bases). This CDR3 comprises 14 residues. CDR1 and CDR2 from the germline V gene are LNHDA and SQIVND (reference sequence). The V gene lost 5 bases and the J gene lost 9 bases, with 17 bases spanning the gap. CDR3 nucleotide sequence: TGTGCCAGTAGTGACCAGGGCCGGCTTGGGCCCCAGCATTTT. Its protein product is CASSDQGRLGPQHF.

The chain uses TRBV18 and TRBJ2-4; 9 bases map to TRBD1. Germline V gives CDR1 KGHSH, CDR2 LQKENI. This CDR3 comprises 18 residues. The trim removed 2 bases at V and 0 bases at J, leaving 8 bases unmatched. CDR3 sequence reads: CASSPITGGESAKNIQYF. CDR3 nucleotide sequence: TGTGCCAGCTCACCAATAACAGGGGGCGAATCAGCCAAAAACATTCAGTACTTC.

The chain links TRBV7-9 to TRBJ2-1; D is undetermined. V dropped 0 bases and J dropped 4 bases, with 10 bases sitting between them. This CDR3 contains 15 residues. Germline-derived CDR1 and CDR2 are SEHNR and FQNEAQ (reference sequence). CDR3 sequence reads: CASSLATMMYNEQFF. In DNA form, the CDR3 reads TGTGCCAGCAGCTTAGCCACCATGATGTACAATGAGCAGTTCTTC.

This clonotype has more than one count but fewer than ten. The chain uses TRBV7-9 and TRBJ1-1, with D hard to call. Germline values: CDR1 SEHNR, CDR2 FQNEAQ (reference sequence). Trimming took 5 bases from V and 4 from J, leaving 17 bases between them. This CDR3 is built from 15 residues. The CDR3 DNA sequence: TGTGCCAGCAGCCAAAACATAATCGGTAGCACTGAAGCTTTCTTT. It is translated as CASSQNIIGSTEAFF.

V and J are TRBV25-1 and TRBJ1-1; TRBD1 matches 10 bases. V shed 6 bases and J 4 bases; nucleotides not matched to a gene: 5. Germline loops: CDR1 MGHDK, CDR2 SYGVNS. The CDR3 covers 14 residues. The CDR3 reads CASRAGTGVTEAFF. The CDR3 bases are TGTGCCAGCAGGGCCGGGACAGGGGTCACTGAAGCTTTCTTT.

This chain uses TRBV3-2 with TRBJ2-1. TRBV3-2 is assigned pseudogene status. This CDR3 has 13 residues. The CDR3 bases are TGTGCCAGCAGCCAAATTTCCTACAATGAGCAGTTCTTC. Its translation is CASSQISYNEQFF.

This sequence joins TRBV6-5 and TRBJ1-1, with D hard to call. Germline V CDR1 and CDR2: MNHEY, SVGAGI. V gave up 0 bases and J gave up 1 base, with 9 bases separating them. The length of the CDR3 is 15 residues. This chain's CDR3 is CASSYSWVRNTEAFF. The CDR3 DNA reads TGTGCCAGCAGTTACTCGTGGGTAAGGAACACTGAAGCTTTCTTT.

This clonotype was picked up a small number of times. The V and J genes are TRBV5-1 and TRBJ1-4; no clear D gene. Germline CDR1 SGHRS, CDR2 YFSETQ. This CDR3 contains 13 residues. V dropped 5 bases and J dropped 8 bases, with 13 bases sitting between them. CDR3 sequence (DNA): TGCGCCAGCAGAAGGAAGTCGGGGGAAAAACTGTTTTTT. This translates into CASRRKSGEKLFF.

The sample holds a few counts of this clonotype. This sequence joins TRBV20-1 and TRBJ2-1; D gene uncertain. The germline gives CDR1 DFQATT, CDR2 SNEGSKA (reference sequence). Trimming shortened V by 2 bases and J by 2 bases, and 7 bases separated the two germline ends. This CDR3 comprises 13 residues. The CDR3 DNA follows: TGCAGTGCTAGACCAGAAACCTACAATGAGCAGTTCTTC. This translates into CSARPETYNEQFF.